This T cell receptor (beta chain) was retrieved from a study of T cells in tumors and immune-related adverse events (dated by TCRdb to the early 2020s). Using the immunoSEQ assay, the TCR beta locus was amplified and sequenced, producing bulk TCR Vbeta CDR3 data. The paper's processing steps were these. Non-productive CDR3s, sequences shorter than 7 amino acids, and those not starting with C or ending with F/W were excluded. Analysis was restricted to specimens with at least 1000 reads, and each clonotype was defined at the amino acid level. Clonality was calculated as 1 minus Pielou's evenness. To equalize library sizes, abundance-weighted random subsampling with replacement was performed 100 times so that 95% confidence intervals could be reported. Repertoire overlap was quantified using the Morisita overlap index, and the top 40 clones per specimen were examined for overlap with the irAE. Here the immuneACCESS table is served through TCRdb, limited to in-frame sequences with V and J called. Missing clones are a known gap in these copies; in checked studies unresolved V genes cover under half, and the rest lacks a known reason. Clonal size and the V and J genes are those of that table, whereas D and trimming came from the DNA. The sample table contains about 8,600 clones; only one count was recorded for roughly 92% of them. The ten most abundant clones make up 2% to 2.5% of the sample.

In the paper's terms, the treatment or condition label means: nivolumab (PD-1 blockade) given before sampling. The DNeasy Blood and Tissue Kit was used to extract DNA from the formalin-fixed paraffin-embedded specimens. On this clone: Its specific antigen is unknown. No base quality values were provided; no much bigger clone lies one nucleotide off.

The material was lymph node tissue, obtained from a patient treated with anti-PD-1 therapy. This TCR was sampled from a female donor with metastatic renal cell carcinoma.

The CDR3 sequence is CASSSSGTLDLEAFF. The base sequence is TGTGCCAGCAGTTCTTCCGGGACATTGGATCTTGAAGCTTTCTTT. The rearranged chain carries TRBV28 and TRBJ1-1; the D gene is perhaps TRBD1, from 6 matching bases. The CDR3 covers 15 residues, taking in both the cysteine and the phenylalanine. The CDR3 DNA has 45 bases and is translated from base 1. The CDR1 and CDR2 encoded by the germline V gene are MDHEN and SYDVKM. Between the V and J ends, shortened by 4 bases and 7 bases respectively, the junction contains 19 bases.